This T cell receptor beta chain appears in the sequencing data of a study of T-cell memory formation after mild COVID-19 (dated by TCRdb to about 2021). As for the study more broadly: TCR sequence clusters from the two donors were largely donor specific. T-cell clones expanding and contracting after mild COVID-19 in two donors were tracked by longitudinal TCRalpha and TCRbeta repertoire sequencing. Two young, previously healthy adult volunteers, one female and one male, were included in the cohort. What the study reported, not specific to this receptor: Contracting CD4+ clones turned up mainly in the CM and EM memory subsets, whereas EMRA was where CD8+ clones were enriched. The detection of some responding clones in pre-infection memory suggests that pre-existing cross-reactive memory T cells joined the SARS-CoV-2 response. Only a couple of mild cases were covered in the study, and larger cohorts including severe cases with pre-infection samples were considered necessary. Clones that contracted from day 15 to 85 showed balanced CD4/CD8 phenotypes, whereas a second wave of clones that expanded from day 15 to 37 leaned towards CD4+. SARS-CoV-2 specificity of the second-wave clones peaking on day 37 was not confirmed.

These reads were obtained on an Illumina NovaSeq 6000. cDNA libraries for TCRalpha and TCRbeta were prepared by 5'RACE using constant-segment primers, with sample barcodes and unique molecular identifiers added. Trizol reagent was used to extract RNA from every sample. Amplification of the libraries took two PCR steps, and the second step added a second sample barcode plus Illumina TruSeq adapters. Sequencing of libraries was performed on an Illumina NovaSeq with 2 x 150 bp paired-end reads. Per the authors' processing: Reads were demultiplexed and collapsed into UMI-guided consensus sequences with migec v1.2.7. Using mixcr v2.1.11, the UMI consensuses were aligned to TRA and TRB V and J templates and assembled into clonotypes. Expanded or contracted clonotypes were those called significant by both edgeR and NoisET, with noise models trained on biological replicates. For edgeR calls, the cutoffs were a false discovery rate-adjusted p below 0.01 and a log2 fold-change threshold of 1. As an exploratory analysis of dynamics, max-normalized trajectories of the 1000 most abundant clonotypes were examined by PCA with hierarchical clustering. Each responding clone was given a CD4 or CD8 phenotype based on the CD4+ and CD8+ repertoires, which had been sequenced separately. The raw public data were reprocessed by TCRdb itself: fastp quality trimming at Q25, MiXCR clonotype calling, in-frame beta chains only. Identical CDR3 protein sequences are pooled into one entry, listed with their most common genes and DNA. These V and J calls rely on TCRdb rather than the paper's analysis. This sample is represented by roughly 86,000 distinct CDR3 sequences; around an eighth of them were singletons. The ten largest make up about 25% of the sample.

This clonotype has a handful of counts. The antigen it recognizes is unknown. Nothing much larger sits one base from this clone, and base qualities are not available. The CDR3 runs 11 residues from the cysteine to the phenylalanine. Solely the CDR3 DNA is kept, with 33 bases framed from the first base. CDR1 and CDR2 (SGHVS, FNYEAQ) derive from the germline V gene. At the junction V is shortened by 5 bases and J by 8 bases, with 6 bases in between. PBMCs were isolated by Ficoll-Paque density gradient centrifugation. Sequencing was carried out using PBMCs or a T cell subset sorted from them (not recorded which). The TCR was taken from an adult woman who had mild COVID-19 (a few samples of this study predate the infection). The sample titles of this study are shuffled in the database, so cell type and time point are left out; the donor was told from shared clones. The V and J segments used are TRBV7-6 and TRBJ2-2, with no confidently assigned D gene. The CDR3 amino acid sequence is: CASSKTGELFF. The nucleotide sequence reads TGTGCCAGCAGCAAAACTGGGGAGCTGTTTTTT. Beyond the CDR3, the reference TRBV7-6 and TRBJ2-2 genes provide the residues; the full variable domain reads: GAGVSQSPRYKVTKRGQDVALRCDPISGHVSLYWYRQALGQGPEFLTYFNYEAQQDKSGLPNDRFSAERPEGSISTLTIQRTEQRDSAMYRCASSKTGELFFGEGSRLTVL.